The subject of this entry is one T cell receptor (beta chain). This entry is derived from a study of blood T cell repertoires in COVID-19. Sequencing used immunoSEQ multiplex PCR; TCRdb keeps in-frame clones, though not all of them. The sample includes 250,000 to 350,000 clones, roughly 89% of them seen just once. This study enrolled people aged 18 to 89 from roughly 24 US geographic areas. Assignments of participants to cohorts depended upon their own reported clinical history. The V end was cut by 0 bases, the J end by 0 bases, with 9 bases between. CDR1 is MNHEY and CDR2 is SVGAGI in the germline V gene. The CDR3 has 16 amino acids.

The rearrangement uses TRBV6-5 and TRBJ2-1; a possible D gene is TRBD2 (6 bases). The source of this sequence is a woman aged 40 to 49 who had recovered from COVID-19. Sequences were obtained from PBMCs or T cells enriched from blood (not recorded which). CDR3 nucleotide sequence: TGTGCCAGCAGTTACTCGACTAGGGGCTCCTACAATGAGCAGTTCTTC. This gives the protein CASSYSTRGSYNEQFF.